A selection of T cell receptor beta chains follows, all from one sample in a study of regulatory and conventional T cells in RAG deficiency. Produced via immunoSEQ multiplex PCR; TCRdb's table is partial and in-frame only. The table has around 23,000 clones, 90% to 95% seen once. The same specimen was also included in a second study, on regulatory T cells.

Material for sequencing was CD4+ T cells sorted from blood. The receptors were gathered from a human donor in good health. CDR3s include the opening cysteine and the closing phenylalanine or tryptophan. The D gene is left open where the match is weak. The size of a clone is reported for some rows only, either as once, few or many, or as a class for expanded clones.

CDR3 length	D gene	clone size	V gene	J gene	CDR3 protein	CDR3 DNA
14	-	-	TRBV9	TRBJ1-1	CASSPGQLNTEAFF	TGTGCCAGCAGCCCAGGACAGCTGAACACTGAAGCTTTCTTT
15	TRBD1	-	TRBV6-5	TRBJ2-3	CASSSGTGRTDTQYF	TGTGCCAGCAGTTCCGGGACAGGGCGAACAGATACGCAGTATTTT
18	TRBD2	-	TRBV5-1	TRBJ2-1	CASSLEISGRRSGNEQFF	TGCGCCAGCAGCTTGGAGATTAGCGGGAGAAGGTCGGGCAATGAGCAGTTCTTC
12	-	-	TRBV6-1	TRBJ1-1	CASSEDRFEAFF	TGTGCCAGCAGTGAAGACAGGTTTGAAGCTTTCTTT
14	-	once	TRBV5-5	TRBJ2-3	CASSFGLGRDTQYF	TGTGCCAGCAGCTTCGGGTTAGGGCGGGATACGCAGTATTTT
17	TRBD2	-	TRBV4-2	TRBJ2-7	CASSHEGLGGGSYEQYF	TGTGCCAGCAGCCATGAGGGACTGGGCGGGGGCTCCTACGAGCAGTACTTC
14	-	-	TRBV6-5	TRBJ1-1	CASRRQNMNTEAFF	TGTGCCAGCAGACGTCAGAACATGAACACTGAAGCTTTCTTT
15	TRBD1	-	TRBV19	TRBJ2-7	CASSTAGTVAYEQYF	TGTGCCAGTAGTACCGCCGGGACAGTGGCTTACGAGCAGTACTTC
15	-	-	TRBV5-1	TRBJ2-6	CASSQGGFGANVLTF	TGCGCCAGCAGCCAAGGGGGTTTTGGGGCCAACGTCCTGACTTTC
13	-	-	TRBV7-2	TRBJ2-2	CASRYSSAGELFF	TGTGCCAGCAGATATTCTAGCGCCGGGGAGCTGTTTTTT
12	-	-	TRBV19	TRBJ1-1	CASSIDGGKAFF	TGTGCCAGTAGTATAGATGGCGGAAAAGCTTTCTTT
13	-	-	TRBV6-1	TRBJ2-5	CASSEQQEGTQYF	TGTGCCAGCAGTGAACAACAGGAGGGGACCCAGTACTTC
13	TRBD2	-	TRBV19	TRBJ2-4	CASSGQGGNIQYF	TGTGCCAGTAGTGGGCAGGGAGGGAACATTCAGTACTTC
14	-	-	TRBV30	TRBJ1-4	CAWSGQVFNEKLFF	TGTGCCTGGAGTGGACAGGTCTTTAATGAAAAACTGTTTTTT
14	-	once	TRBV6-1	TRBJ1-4	CASRSAATNEKLFF	TGTGCCAGCAGGTCGGCTGCAACTAATGAAAAACTGTTTTTT
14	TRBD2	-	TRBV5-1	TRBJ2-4	CASSLEGAGGIQYF	TGCGCCAGCAGCTTGGAAGGAGCGGGAGGCATTCAGTACTTC
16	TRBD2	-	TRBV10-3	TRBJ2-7	CAISEPGLAGGNEQYF	TGTGCCATCAGTGAGCCCGGACTAGCGGGAGGGAACGAGCAGTACTTC